Below are 10 T cell receptor beta chains sequenced from a single sample in a study of CD8 T cells in Susac syndrome. Random-hexamer reverse transcription was applied to about 0.45 to 1 ug RNA. TCRdb redid the calling of the immunoSEQ multiplex PCR reads with MiXCR, one entry per CDR3 protein. The table has more than 95,000 distinct CDR3 sequences, around 94% seen once; the top ten hold under 0.095%. Sequencing was carried out using CD4+ T cells from PBMCs. The origin of the receptors is a human donor with multiple sclerosis.

The V and J genes are TRBV2 and TRBJ2-1; D gene unclear. This CDR3 has 14 amino acids. The germline gives CDR1 SNHLY, CDR2 FYNNEI. V was shortened by 7 bases and J by 7 bases, with 17 bases between the two germline ends. CDR3 protein: CASNLKGPVNEQFF. In DNA form, the CDR3 reads TGTGCCAGCAACTTAAAGGGCCCCGTGAATGAGCAGTTCTTC.

This chain joins TRBV2 and TRBJ1-1; D remains ambiguous. Deletions cut 4 bases from V and 4 bases from J, with 13 bases between. The CDR3 spans 14 residues. Germline assignment: CDR1 SNHLY and CDR2 FYNNEI. The DNA of the CDR3 is TGTGCCAGCAGTGGCGGACGTTGGGGCACTGAAGCTTTCTTT. The encoded protein is CASSGGRWGTEAFF. The full variable domain, completed using reference TRBV2 and TRBJ1-1, is EPEVTQTPSHQVTQMGQEVILRCVPISNHLYFYWYRQILGQKVEFLVSFYNNEISEKSEIFDDQFSVERPDGSNFTLKIRSTKLEDSAMYFCASSGGRWGTEAFFGQGTRLTVV.

The V gene is TRBV2, the J gene TRBJ2-1; 10 nucleotides match TRBD1. The V segment lost 10 bases and the J segment 5 bases; nucleotides outside the gene matches: 5. This CDR3 region has 13 residues. Germline values: CDR1 SNHLY, CDR2 FYNNEI. In nucleotides, the CDR3 is TGTGCCATGACAGGGGGCCTCGACAATGAGCAGTTCTTC. Its translation: CAMTGGLDNEQFF.

The genes are TRBV5-6 and TRBJ1-1; D is unresolved. V was trimmed by 3 bases and J by 1 base, leaving 13 bases between them. Germline CDR1 and CDR2: SGHDT and YYEEEE. The CDR3 runs to 15 residues. Here the CDR3 reads CASSSLGSGNTEAFF. CDR3 coding DNA: TGTGCCAGCAGCTCACTCGGGTCGGGGAACACTGAAGCTTTCTTT.

The chain has TRBV5-4 and TRBJ2-1; D possibly corresponds to TRBD2 (5 bases). Trimming shortened V by 4 bases and J by 0 bases, and 11 bases separated the two germline ends. This CDR3 is 15 amino acids long. From germline, CDR1 is SGHNT and CDR2 YYREEE (reference sequence). The CDR3 nucleotides are TGTGCCAGCAGCCGGGGTCCAAGCTCCTACAATGAGCAGTTCTTC. Encoded protein: CASSRGPSSYNEQFF.

The V call is TRBV7-8, the J call TRBJ1-1; perhaps TRBD1 as D (6 bases). CDR3 length equals 16 residues. The V gene lost 1 base and the J gene lost 0 bases, with 12 bases spanning the gap. CDR1 is SGHVS and CDR2 is FQNEAQ in the germline V gene. CDR3 amino acids: CASSLGRQVMNTEAFF. CDR3 DNA: TGTGCCAGCAGCTTAGGGCGACAGGTCATGAACACTGAAGCTTTCTTT.

This chain joins TRBV28 and TRBJ2-3, with D possibly matching TRBD2 (6 bases). CDR1 is MDHEN and CDR2 is SYDVKM in the germline V gene. The CDR3 contains 14 residues. The V end was cut by 6 bases, the J end by 2 bases, with 12 bases between. This chain's CDR3 is CASSGGGVTDTQYF. For the CDR3, the DNA is TGTGCCAGCAGCGGGGGTGGGGTCACAGATACGCAGTATTTT. The variable domain in full, completed from reference TRBV28 and TRBJ2-3, reads DVKVTQSSRYLVKRTGEKVFLECVQDMDHENMFWYRQDPGLGLRLIYFSYDVKMKEKGDIPEGYSVSREKKERFSLILESASTNQTSMYLCASSGGGVTDTQYFGPGTRLTVL.

This chain connects TRBV27 to TRBJ2-1, with TRBD2 as a possible D gene (5 bases). Germline CDR1 reads MNHEY; CDR2 reads SMNVEV (reference sequence). Trimming removed 7 bases at V and 0 bases at J, with 13 bases between. The CDR3 spans 15 residues. The CDR3 bases are TGTGCCAGCACCCCTCGGAGGCGCTCCTACAATGAGCAGTTCTTC. This gives the protein CASTPRRRSYNEQFF.

This chain links TRBV4-3 with TRBJ2-5; D call uncertain. V was shortened by 1 base and J by 5 bases, with 8 bases between the two germline ends. CDR3 length: 13 residues. In germline, CDR1 is LGHNA, CDR2 YSLEER. The CDR3: CASSQGSQETQYF. The CDR3 DNA reads as TGCGCCAGCAGCCAAGGAAGCCAGGAGACCCAGTACTTC.

This sequence joins TRBV6-2 or TRBV6-3 and TRBJ1-5; D is unresolved. The V and J ends lost 2 bases and 1 base respectively, with 15 bases between them. The germline V gene encodes CDR1 MNHEY and CDR2 SVGEGT. The CDR3 sequence is 17 residues long. The CDR3 reads CASSYDRGIPSNQPQHF. For the CDR3, the DNA is TGTGCCAGCAGTTACGACCGAGGGATTCCGAGCAATCAGCCCCAGCATTTT.